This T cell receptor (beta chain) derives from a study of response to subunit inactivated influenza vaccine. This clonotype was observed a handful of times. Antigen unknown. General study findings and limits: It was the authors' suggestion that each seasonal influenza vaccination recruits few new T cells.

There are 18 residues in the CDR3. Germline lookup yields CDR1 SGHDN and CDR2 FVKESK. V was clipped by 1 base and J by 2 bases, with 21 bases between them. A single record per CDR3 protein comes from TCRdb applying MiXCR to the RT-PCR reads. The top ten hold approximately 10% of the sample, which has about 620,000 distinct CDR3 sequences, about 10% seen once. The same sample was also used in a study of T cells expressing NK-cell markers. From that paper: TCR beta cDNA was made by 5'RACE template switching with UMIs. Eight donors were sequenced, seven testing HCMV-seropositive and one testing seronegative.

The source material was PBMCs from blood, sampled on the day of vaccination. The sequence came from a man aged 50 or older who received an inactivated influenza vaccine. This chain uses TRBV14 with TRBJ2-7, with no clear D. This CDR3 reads CASSQGRARLNTTYEQYF. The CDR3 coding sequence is TGTGCCAGCAGCCAAGGTCGAGCTAGACTTAATACGACCTACGAGCAGTACTTC.